This T cell receptor beta chain was found in a study of blood T cell repertoires in COVID-19. Looking at the study overall: Material from acute and convalescent COVID-19 was sourced from the United States, Italy and Spain. PBMCs, B-cell-depleted T cells, or T cells were the source of the cDNA or gDNA that made up the material.

As originally analysed: Amplified reference gene primers provided the basis for estimating nucleated cell counts. Sequencing was performed with immunoSEQ multiplex PCR; in TCRdb, only in-frame clones are kept and a portion is missing. V and J calls and clone size are copied from that table; D and trimming were computed from the DNA. The repertoire includes more than 100,000 clones, over 70% of them detected once, and almost 30% sits in the top ten. CDR3 length: 13 amino acids. Trimming took 5 bases from V and 6 from J, leaving 11 bases between them. Germline V gives CDR1 KGHSH, CDR2 LQKENI. This chain joins TRBV18 and TRBJ2-1; D is possibly TRBD2 (6 bases). The clonotype originates from a woman aged 70-85 years with acute or convalescent COVID-19. Sequencing was carried out using peripheral blood. The CDR3, as DNA: TGTGCCAGCTCATCACGCGGGGTCAATGAGCAGTTCTTC. It translates to CASSSRGVNEQFF.